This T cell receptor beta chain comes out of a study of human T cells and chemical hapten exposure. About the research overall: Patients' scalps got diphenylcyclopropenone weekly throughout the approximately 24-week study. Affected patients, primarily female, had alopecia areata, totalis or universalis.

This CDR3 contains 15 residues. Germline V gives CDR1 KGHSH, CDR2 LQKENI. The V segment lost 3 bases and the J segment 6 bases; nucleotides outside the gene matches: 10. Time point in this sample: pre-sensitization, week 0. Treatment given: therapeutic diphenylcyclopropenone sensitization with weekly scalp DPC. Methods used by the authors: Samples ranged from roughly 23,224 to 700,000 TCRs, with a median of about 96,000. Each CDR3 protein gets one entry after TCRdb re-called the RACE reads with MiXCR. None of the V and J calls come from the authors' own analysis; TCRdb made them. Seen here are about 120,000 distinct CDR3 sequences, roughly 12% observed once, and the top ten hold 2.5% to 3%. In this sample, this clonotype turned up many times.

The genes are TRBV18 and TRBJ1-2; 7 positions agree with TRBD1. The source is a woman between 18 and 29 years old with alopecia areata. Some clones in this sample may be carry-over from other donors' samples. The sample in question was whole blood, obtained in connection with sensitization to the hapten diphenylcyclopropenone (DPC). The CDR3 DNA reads TGTGCCAGCTCACCGACACAGGGGAGGAATGATGGCTACACCTTC. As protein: CASSPTQGRNDGYTF.